This entry features one T cell receptor beta chain sequence. As yet, its antigen is unknown. This CDR3 region has 15 residues. Looked up from germline, CDR1 is SGHNT and CDR2 is YYREEE (reference sequence). V lost 4 bases, J lost 6 bases, and 19 bases lay in between. This sample is drawn from a study of cytomegalovirus exposure and HLA in healthy donors. Overall study: Within the Caucasian-associated ancestry cluster were approximately 77% of the approximately 390 genotyped donors. Regarding the study as a whole: When presence/absence was analysed, sequencing depth was taken to be roughly uniform across donors. In terms of immune exposure information, only CMV serostatus was available.

These donors, healthy bone marrow donors, were studied. The PCR used 60 Vbeta and 13 Jbeta primers. Repertoires were generated with immunoSEQ multiplex PCR, while TCRdb's copy carries only in-frame clones and drops some. The sample lists 150,000 to 200,000 clones, 75% to 85% seen once, with 11% to 15% in the top ten. The sample consisted of PBMCs. The chain links TRBV5-4 to TRBJ1-1; tentative D call: TRBD1 (6 bases). The clonotype originates from a woman under 40 in good health and CMV-seropositive. The CDR3 DNA follows: TGTGCCAGCAGCCCCTTAGAGGGGGGGAGGGCTGAAGCTTTCTTT. The encoded protein is CASSPLEGGRAEAFF.